The TCR beta chain under discussion was sequenced for a study of blood T cell repertoires in COVID-19. Study details: The samples span acute and convalescent COVID-19 from the United States, Italy and Spain. PBMCs, B-cell-depleted T cells, or T cells were the source of the cDNA or gDNA that made up the material.

Original processing notes: Amplification with reference gene primers provided the estimates of nucleated cell counts. The method was immunoSEQ multiplex PCR; TCRdb's version includes in-frame clones alone and lacks a portion of them. V and J calls and clone size follow that table, whereas D and trimming were derived from the DNA. The sample records under 65,000 clones, around 90% being singletons. This CDR3 is 15 amino acids long. Germline lookup yields CDR1 MDHEN and CDR2 SYDVKM. Trimming pared 3 bases from V and 3 bases from J, leaving 12 bases between. The chain joins TRBV28 to TRBJ1-5, with D possibly matching TRBD1 (6 bases). The receptor was isolated from a man in his sixties with acute or convalescent COVID-19. The sequencing input was peripheral blood. Here the CDR3 reads CASSFGAGDNQPQHF. Written as DNA, the CDR3 is TGTGCCAGCAGTTTTGGGGCAGGGGACAATCAGCCCCAGCATTTT.